This T cell receptor (beta chain) came from a study of response to subunit inactivated influenza vaccine. Using its own MiXCR run on the RT-PCR reads, TCRdb lists one record per CDR3 protein. The table includes more than 400,000 distinct CDR3 sequences, approximately 11% detected once. This clonotype was observed many times. Its antigen is undetermined. Study observations and caveats: Each seasonal influenza vaccination, the authors suggested, recruits few new T cells.

The sample here was PBMCs from blood, taken more than 35 days after vaccination. This TCR was sampled from a man in his fifties or sixties who received an inactivated influenza vaccine.

The CDR3 sequence: CASSPRTGAANEQFF. CDR3 coding DNA: TGCGCCAGCAGCCCCCGGACAGGTGCGGCCAATGAGCAGTTCTTC. The rearrangement joins TRBV5-1 to TRBJ2-1, with TRBD1 matching 7 bases. The CDR3 sequence is 15 residues long. Germline CDR1 reads SGHRS; CDR2 reads YFSETQ. V lost 4 bases to trimming and J lost 6 bases; unmatched junction nucleotides: 10.